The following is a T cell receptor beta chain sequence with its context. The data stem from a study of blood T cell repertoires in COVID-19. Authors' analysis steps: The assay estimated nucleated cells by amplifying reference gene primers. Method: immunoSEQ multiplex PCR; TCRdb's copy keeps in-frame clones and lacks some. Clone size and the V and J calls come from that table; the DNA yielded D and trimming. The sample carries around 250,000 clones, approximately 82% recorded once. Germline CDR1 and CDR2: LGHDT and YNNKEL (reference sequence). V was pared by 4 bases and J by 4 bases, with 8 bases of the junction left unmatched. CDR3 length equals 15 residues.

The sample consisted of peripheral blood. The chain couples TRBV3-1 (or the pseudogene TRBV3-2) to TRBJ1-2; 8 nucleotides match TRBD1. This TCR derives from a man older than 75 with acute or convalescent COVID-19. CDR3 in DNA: TGTGCCAGCAGCCCGTCGGACAGGGCCCCCTATGGCTACACCTTC. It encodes CASSPSDRAPYGYTF.